Below, 10 T cell receptor beta chains from the same sample are listed, as sequenced in a study of blood T cell repertoires in COVID-19. This table comes from immunoSEQ multiplex PCR, and its TCRdb copy is limited to in-frame clones, with some not included. Of 200,000 to 250,000 clones listed, over 80% were seen once; the top ten hold 3% to 4%. Sequencing was performed on PBMCs or T cells enriched from blood (not recorded which). The receptor source for this set is a woman aged 30 to 39 who had been exposed to COVID-19.

This clone was counted once. This sequence joins TRBV6-1 and TRBJ1-3; D unresolved. V lost 0 bases, J lost 6 bases, and 15 bases lay in between. Per germline, CDR1 MNHNS and CDR2 SASEGT. This CDR3 has 16 residues. CDR3: CASSEAKTRRINTIYF. The CDR3 nucleotides are TGTGCCAGCAGTGAAGCGAAGACAAGGAGGATAAACACCATATATTTT.

The CDR3 here is CASSYSGGLGEKLFF. CDR3 coding DNA: TGTGCCAGCAGTTACTCCGGGGGATTGGGTGAAAAACTGTTTTTT. The V gene is TRBV6-5, the J gene TRBJ1-4, with D perhaps TRBD1 (5 bases). The CDR3 contains 15 residues. Germline CDR1 is MNHEY and CDR2 is SVGAGI. Trimming shortened V by 0 bases and J by 7 bases, and 12 bases separated the two germline ends.

V and J are TRBV19 and TRBJ1-2, with 7 bases aligning to TRBD1. CDR3 length: 17 residues. Unmatched junction bases numbered 12, after V lost 1 base and J lost 4 bases. The V gene's germline CDR1 is LNHDA and CDR2 SQIVND (reference sequence). The CDR3 bases are TGTGCCAGTAGTATAGGAGCAGGGGGGATCCTCCCCTATGGCTACACCTTC. Encoded protein: CASSIGAGGILPYGYTF.

This clone was detected once. The chain carries TRBV18 and TRBJ1-5; weak D call: TRBD1 (6 bases). Per germline, CDR1 KGHSH and CDR2 LQKENI. V shed 2 bases and J shed 6 bases, with 8 bases lying between them. This CDR3 comprises 13 residues. The DNA for the CDR3 is TGTGCCAGCTCACCAATGGGGGCTCAGCCCCAGCATTTT. Translating gives CASSPMGAQPQHF.

The chain joins TRBV7-2 to TRBJ2-5; maybe TRBD2 (5 bases). Germline V gene sequence: CDR1 SGHTA, CDR2 FQGNSA. The V gene lost 5 bases and the J gene lost 1 base, with 17 bases spanning the gap. CDR3 length: 16 residues. The CDR3 here is CASSLAWSGGQETQYF. The CDR3 DNA follows: TGTGCCAGCAGCCTGGCGTGGAGCGGAGGCCAAGAGACCCAGTACTTC.

The chain employs TRBV12-5 and TRBJ2-1, with D tentatively TRBD1 (6 bases). Per germline, CDR1 LGHNT and CDR2 FRNRAP. The CDR3 contains 16 residues. Deletions cut 5 bases from V and 2 bases from J, with 16 bases between. This CDR3 is CASGPDRTLTYNEQFF. As DNA, the CDR3 is TGTGCTAGTGGTCCGGACAGAACCCTAACCTACAATGAGCAGTTCTTC.

This sequence joins TRBV15 and TRBJ2-5; 8 positions agree with TRBD1. Germline CDR1 is LNHNV and CDR2 is YYDKDF (reference sequence). CDR3 size: 17 residues. V gave up 0 bases and J gave up 4 bases; unmatched junction bases: 10. The CDR3 spells CATSRDLRQGAGETQYF. The CDR3 DNA follows: TGTGCCACCAGCAGAGATCTGAGGCAGGGGGCAGGAGAGACCCAGTACTTC. The full variable domain, its missing parts supplied by reference TRBV15 and TRBJ2-5, is DAMVIQNPRYQVTQFGKPVTLSCSQTLNHNVMYWYQQKSSQAPKLLFHYYDKDFNNEADTPDNFQSRRPNTSFCFLDIRSPGLGDTAMYLCATSRDLRQGAGETQYFGPGTRLLVL.

This clone was counted between two and nine times. The V call is TRBV6-5, the J call TRBJ1-2, with D hard to call. V lost 0 bases to trimming and J lost 4 bases, with 12 bases between them. CDR1 is MNHEY, CDR2 SVGAGI, per germline. CDR3 size: 15 residues. In DNA form, the CDR3 reads TGTGCCAGCAGTTACTCGAAATGGTACGGCTATGGCTACACCTTC. Protein sequence: CASSYSKWYGYGYTF.

V usage is TRBV2 and J usage is TRBJ1-2; no clear D. This CDR3 contains 14 residues. Germline-derived CDR1 and CDR2 are SNHLY and FYNNEI. V lost 3 bases and J 1 base, leaving 9 bases between the germline ends. The CDR3 here is CASSDSGINYGYTF. The CDR3 DNA sequence: TGTGCCAGCAGTGATAGCGGGATTAACTATGGCTACACCTTC.

This chain links TRBV14 with TRBJ2-1, with 13 positions matching TRBD2. Germline V gives CDR1 SGHDN, CDR2 FVKESK. V dropped 4 bases and J dropped 8; count of bases not matched to a gene: 11. The CDR3 is 17 amino acids. CDR3 sequence (DNA): TGTGCCAGCAGCCGATTCTCCGGGACTAGCGGGATATATGAGCAGTTCTTC. This sequence encodes CASSRFSGTSGIYEQFF.